The 8 T cell receptor beta chains below come from one sample, sequenced in a study of naive and memory T cell subsets. Treatment defined: skin biopsy from PPD injection site in Mantoux-positive individual. The library had UMIs added by 3' ligation of an oligonucleotide to TCR cDNA. Amplification of ligated cDNA took four PCR rounds with SP2 and nested alpha and beta constant primers. From the UMI-ligation and nested PCR reads, TCRdb called clonotypes with MiXCR, one entry per CDR3 protein. This sample yields approximately 21,000 distinct CDR3 sequences, of which approximately 6% are seen a single time; 6.2% belongs to the top ten. The input for sequencing was skin, taken from a tuberculin skin test site. These receptors came from an adult in good health.

In its sample, this clonotype was seen once. A much larger clone differs from this one at a single base, so this may be a read error. This chain uses TRBV12-3 or TRBV12-4 with TRBJ2-1, with D tentatively TRBD2 (5 bases). V lost 1 base and J lost 13, with 14 bases in between. This CDR3 contains 13 residues. The CDR3 DNA is TGTGCCAGCAGTTTAGGAGGGAGAACGGATCAGTTCTTC. It encodes CASSLGGRTDQFF.

This clonotype was observed at least ten times. The CDR3 DNA follows: TGTGCCAGCAGCGTAGAATCGGGAGGGCCGACAGATACGCAGTATTTT. Its translation: CASSVESGGPTDTQYF. The chain carries TRBV9 and TRBJ2-3; 8 bases are a match to TRBD2. V dropped 0 bases and J dropped 3; count of bases not matched to a gene: 6. CDR3 length equals 16 residues. The germline V gene encodes CDR1 SGDLS and CDR2 YYNGEE.

This clonotype showed up many times. The chain employs TRBV7-3 and TRBJ2-5; tentative D call: TRBD1 (6 bases). This CDR3 is 14 amino acids long. The V end lost 6 bases, the J end lost 2 bases, and 13 bases lay between the germline ends. Germline CDR1 SGHTA, CDR2 FQGTGA. The DNA for the CDR3 is TGTGCCAGCAGGTCAACCGGACAGCAAGAGACCCAGTACTTC. It translates to CASRSTGQQETQYF.

This clonotype was counted at least ten times. The J gene is TRBJ1-5, the V gene TRBV2; D is undetermined. The CDR3 is made up of 14 amino acids. V lost 2 bases to trimming and J lost 0 bases, with 5 bases between them. Germline V lookup: CDR1 SNHLY, CDR2 FYNNEI. The CDR3 reads CASSEQNSNQPQHF. The CDR3 DNA follows: TGTGCCAGCAGTGAACAGAATAGCAATCAGCCCCAGCATTTT.

The rearrangement links TRBV4-2 to TRBJ1-1, with no clear D. From germline, CDR1 is LGHNA and CDR2 YNFKEQ. The CDR3 is 15 residues long. V dropped 0 bases and J dropped 5 bases, with 13 bases sitting between them. The CDR3 DNA reads as TGTGCCAGCAGCCAAGATTCCGGTTCGGGAACTGAAGCTTTCTTT. Translating it yields CASSQDSGSGTEAFF.

The sample holds many counts of this clonotype. One junction end disagrees with the germline gene, perhaps due to a read error. The chain recombines TRBV2 with TRBJ2-6; D not certain. In germline, CDR1 is SNHLY, CDR2 FYNNEI. This CDR3 comprises 16 residues. CDR3 nucleotides: TGTGCCAGCAGCGAAGGTTTCGGTAACGGGGCCAACGTCCTGACTTTC. As protein: CASSEGFGNGANVLTF.

About this clonotype: A junction boundary mismatches the germline segment, possibly from a read error. The V and J genes are TRBV7-2 and TRBJ2-7, with D uncertain. The CDR3 loop spans 10 amino acids. The germline V gene encodes CDR1 SGHTA and CDR2 FQGNSA. Here the CDR3 DNA reads TGTGCCAGCAGCCAAACCCCGGCTCACTTC. Translating it yields CASSQTPAHF.

The J gene is TRBJ2-7, the V gene TRBV28; TRBD1 aligns across 7 bases. Germline values: CDR1 MDHEN, CDR2 SYDVKM. Trimming at V came to 9 bases and at J to 3 bases, leaving 8 bases not matched to a gene. The CDR3 totals 13 residues. The CDR3 region is CASLSRGNYEQYF. Written as DNA, the CDR3 is TGTGCCAGTCTATCCAGGGGGAACTACGAGCAGTACTTC.